Sequencing of this TCR beta chain was carried out in a study of neurological immune-mediated disorders. Notes on the study in general: Falling below healthy controls, multiple sclerosis showed the least TCR clonal expansion, while HTLV-1-associated myelopathy showed the most. TCR-beta repertoires seemed private in all groups, with no expanded CDR3 amino acid sequences shared.

The cDNA came from 5'RACE with 10-nucleotide random UMIs. TCRdb processed the 5' RACE reads anew with MiXCR; each CDR3 protein has one entry. This table has around 30,000 distinct CDR3 sequences, less than 2.5% appearing once. Details on this clonotype: Antigen: not known.

The sequencing input was PBMCs. This TCR came from a woman aged 45-59 years with multiple sclerosis.

CDR3 protein: CASSNKLRGYTF. The CDR3 DNA reads TGTGCCAGCAGCAATAAACTCCGGGGCTACACCTTC. The chain employs TRBV21-1 and TRBJ1-2. TRBV21-1 is designated a pseudogene. The length of the CDR3 is 12 residues.